The source of this T cell receptor beta chain is a study of graft-versus-host responses after intestinal transplantation. Study details: For approximately three years after anti-thymocyte globulin induction, all recipients took tacrolimus and steroids. General study points: The study associated peak circulating GvH clone levels with early post-transplant HvG declines.

The CDR3 runs 12 residues. V was shortened by 5 bases and J by 3 bases, with 8 bases between the two germline ends. Germline loops: CDR1 MGHDK, CDR2 SYGVNS. Profiling relied on immunoSEQ multiplex PCR, and the TCRdb table lists in-frame clones only, not all of them. The data contain over 45,000 clones, roughly 91% of them seen just once; the ten biggest clones take up about 5.5%. Note on this clone: Its antigen is not known.

This TCR was recovered from a human patient who received an intestinal transplant, so some T cells may come from the graft donor. Sequences were derived from PBMCs, sampled approximately 740 days after a first intestinal transplant, on the day of a second. The J gene is TRBJ2-7, the V gene TRBV25-1; D not resolved. Written as DNA, the CDR3 is TGTGCCAGCAGTCTAGGCCTCTACGAGCAGTACTTC. Protein sequence: CASSLGLYEQYF.